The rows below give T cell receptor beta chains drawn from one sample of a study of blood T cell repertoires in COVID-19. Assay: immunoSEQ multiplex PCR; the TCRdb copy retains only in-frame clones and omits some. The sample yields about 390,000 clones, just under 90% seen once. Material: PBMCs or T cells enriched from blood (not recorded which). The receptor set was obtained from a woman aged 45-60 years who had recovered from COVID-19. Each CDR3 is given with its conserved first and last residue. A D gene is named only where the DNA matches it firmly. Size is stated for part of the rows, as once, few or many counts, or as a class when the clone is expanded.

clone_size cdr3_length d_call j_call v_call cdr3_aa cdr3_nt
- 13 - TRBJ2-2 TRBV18 CASSPEGIGELFF TGTGCCAGCTCACCGGAGGGAATCGGGGAGCTGTTTTTT
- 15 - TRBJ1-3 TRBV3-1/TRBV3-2 CASSQERVSGNTIYF TGTGCCAGCAGCCAAGAGCGGGTATCCGGAAACACCATATATTTT
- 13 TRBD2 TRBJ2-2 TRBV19 CASSPRGVGELFF TGTGCCAGTAGTCCACGGGGGGTCGGGGAGCTGTTTTTT
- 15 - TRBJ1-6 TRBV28 CASSPFGQPYSPLHF TGTGCCAGCAGTCCCTTCGGACAGCCATATTCACCCCTCCACTTT
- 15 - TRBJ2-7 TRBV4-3 CASSQVGRGTGEQYF TGCGCCAGCAGCCAAGTCGGAAGAGGCACCGGCGAGCAGTACTTC
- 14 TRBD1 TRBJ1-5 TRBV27 CASGPGQMNQPQHF TGTGCCAGCGGTCCGGGACAGATGAATCAGCCCCAGCATTTT
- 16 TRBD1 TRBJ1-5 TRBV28 CASSQDRVVRNQPQHF TGTGCCAGCAGCCAGGACAGGGTTGTTCGCAATCAGCCCCAGCATTTT
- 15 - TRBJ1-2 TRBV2 CASRPNRGTNYGYTF TGTGCCAGCCGCCCCAATCGGGGAACTAACTATGGCTACACCTTC
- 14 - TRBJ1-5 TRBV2 CASSSTDRSQPQHF TGTGCCAGCAGTTCTACCGACAGGTCTCAGCCCCAGCATTTT
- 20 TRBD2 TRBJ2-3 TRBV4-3 CASSQEGLAGFPSSTDTQYF TGCGCCAGCAGCCAAGAGGGACTAGCGGGGTTCCCCTCTAGCACAGATACGCAGTATTTT
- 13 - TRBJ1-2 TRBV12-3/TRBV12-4 CASSPSFNYGYTF TGTGCCAGCAGTCCTAGTTTCAACTATGGCTACACCTTC
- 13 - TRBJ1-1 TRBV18 CASSPRGGTEAFF TGTGCCAGCTCACCAAGGGGGGGCACTGAAGCTTTCTTT
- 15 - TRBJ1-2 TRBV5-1 CASSLEVRGFYGYTF TGCGCCAGCAGCTTGGAGGTCAGGGGCTTCTATGGCTACACCTTC
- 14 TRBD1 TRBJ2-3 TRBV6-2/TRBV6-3 CASSAARTGDTQYF TGTGCCAGCAGCGCAGCCCGGACAGGGGATACGCAGTATTTT
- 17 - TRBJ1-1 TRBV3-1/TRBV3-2 CASSQETGLMMATEAFF TGTGCCAGCAGCCAAGAAACGGGACTTATGATGGCCACTGAAGCTTTCTTT
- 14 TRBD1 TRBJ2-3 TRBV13 CASSWTGVVGMQYF TGTGCCAGCAGCTGGACAGGGGTAGTTGGGATGCAGTATTTT
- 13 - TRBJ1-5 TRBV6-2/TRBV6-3 CASSYGQNQPQHF TGTGCCAGCAGTTACGGACAGAATCAGCCCCAGCATTTT
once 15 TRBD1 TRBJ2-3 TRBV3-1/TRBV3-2 CASSHGQGLTDTQYF TGTGCCAGCAGCCACGGACAGGGGTTAACAGATACGCAGTATTTT
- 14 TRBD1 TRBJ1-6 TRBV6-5 CASSPDREVSPLHF TGTGCCAGCAGTCCGGACAGGGAGGTTTCACCCCTCCACTTT
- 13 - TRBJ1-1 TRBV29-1 CSVVTGPYTEAFF TGCAGCGTTGTAACAGGGCCGTACACTGAAGCTTTCTTT
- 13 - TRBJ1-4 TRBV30 CAWSWGPGEKLFF TGTGCCTGGAGTTGGGGGCCGGGAGAAAAACTGTTTTTT
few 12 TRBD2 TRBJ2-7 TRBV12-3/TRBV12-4 CASSSGTNEQYF TGTGCCAGCAGTTCCGGGACTAACGAGCAGTACTTC
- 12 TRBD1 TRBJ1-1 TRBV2 CATGQMNTEAFF TGTGCCACGGGACAGATGAACACTGAAGCTTTCTTT
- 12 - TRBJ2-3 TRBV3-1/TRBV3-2 CASSQGTSAQYF TGTGCCAGCAGCCAAGGAACTAGTGCGCAGTATTTT
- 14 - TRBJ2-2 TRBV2 CASCRTENTGELFF TGTGCCAGCTGTCGGACAGAGAACACCGGGGAGCTGTTTTTT
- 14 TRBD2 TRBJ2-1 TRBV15 CATSTRLAWEGQFF TGTGCCACCAGTACCCGACTAGCTTGGGAGGGGCAGTTCTTC